This T cell receptor (beta chain) was documented in a study of beta chain features in type 1 diabetes. Points from the study as a whole: In all four CD4+ subsets, TCRB CDR3 length was significantly, moderately reduced in type 1 diabetes. Unsettled here was the matter of whether HLA type influences TCRB rearrangement.

All of the isolated RNA was reverse transcribed, so expressed TCRB transcripts were sequenced. This table comes from immunoSEQ multiplex PCR, and its TCRdb copy is limited to in-frame clones, with some not included. The data contain around 160,000 clones, around 63% of them seen just once; the ten biggest clones take up roughly 0.095%. Remarks on this clone: Its antigen is undetermined.

Per germline, CDR1 GTSNPN and CDR2 SVGIG (reference sequence). Unmatched junction bases numbered 6, after V lost 0 bases and J lost 7 bases. This CDR3 comprises 13 residues. The TCR comes from a man aged 30-40 years with type 1 diabetes. Sequenced sample: naive CD4+ T cells from blood. This chain connects TRBV30 to TRBJ2-7, with 7 bases aligning to TRBD1. The CDR3 nucleotides read TGTGCCTGGAGTGTACTCCGGACAGGAGAGCAGTACTTC. Its protein is CAWSVLRTGEQYF.